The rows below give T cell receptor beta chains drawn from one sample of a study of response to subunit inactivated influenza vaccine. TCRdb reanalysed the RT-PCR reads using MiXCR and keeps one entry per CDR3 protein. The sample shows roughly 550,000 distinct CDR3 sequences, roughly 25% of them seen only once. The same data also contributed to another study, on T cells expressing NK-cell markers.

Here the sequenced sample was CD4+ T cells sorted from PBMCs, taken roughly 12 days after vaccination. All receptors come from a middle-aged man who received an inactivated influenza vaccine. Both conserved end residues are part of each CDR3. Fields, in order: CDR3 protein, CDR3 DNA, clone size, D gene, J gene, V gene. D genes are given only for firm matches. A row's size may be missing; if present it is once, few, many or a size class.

CDR3aa: CSARDVEGNQPQHF
CDR3nt: TGCAGTGCTAGAGATGTAGAAGGTAATCAGCCCCAGCATTTT
abundance: .
d_gene: .
j_gene: TRBJ1-5
v_gene: TRBV20-1

CDR3aa: CASSQGVDRDNAYEQYF
CDR3nt: TGCGCCAGCAGCCAAGGAGTGGACCGGGACAATGCCTACGAGCAGTACTTC
abundance: many
d_gene: .
j_gene: TRBJ2-7
v_gene: TRBV4-3

CDR3aa: CASSQGPPSWGHQPQHF
CDR3nt: TGCGCCAGCAGCCAAGGCCCTCCTAGCTGGGGGCATCAGCCCCAGCATTTT
abundance: .
d_gene: .
j_gene: TRBJ1-5
v_gene: TRBV4-1

CDR3aa: CASRKTSGVYQETQYF
CDR3nt: TGTGCCAGCAGGAAAACTAGCGGGGTTTACCAAGAGACCCAGTACTTC
abundance: .
d_gene: TRBD2
j_gene: TRBJ2-5
v_gene: TRBV25-1

CDR3aa: CSAGDGLPRQFF
CDR3nt: TGCAGTGCTGGGGACGGTCTACCGAGGCAGTTCTTC
abundance: .
d_gene: .
j_gene: TRBJ2-1
v_gene: TRBV20-1

CDR3aa: CASSFASSTDTQYF
CDR3nt: TGCGCCAGCAGCTTTGCTAGCAGCACAGATACGCAGTATTTT
abundance: .
d_gene: .
j_gene: TRBJ2-3
v_gene: TRBV5-1

CDR3aa: CASSILGINTDTQYF
CDR3nt: TGTGCCAGTAGTATTTTAGGGATTAACACAGATACGCAGTATTTT
abundance: few
d_gene: .
j_gene: TRBJ2-3
v_gene: TRBV19

CDR3aa: CASSSGQATYEQYF
CDR3nt: TGCGCCAGCAGCTCCGGACAGGCGACCTACGAGCAGTACTTC
abundance: many
d_gene: TRBD1
j_gene: TRBJ2-7
v_gene: TRBV5-1

CDR3aa: CAIQSTGGPKDTQYF
CDR3nt: TGTGCCATCCAATCGACGGGAGGGCCTAAAGATACGCAGTATTTT
abundance: .
d_gene: TRBD2
j_gene: TRBJ2-3
v_gene: TRBV7-9

CDR3aa: CSARVVPSQPQHF
CDR3nt: TGCAGTGCTAGAGTAGTTCCAAGCCAGCCCCAGCACTTT
abundance: once
d_gene: .
j_gene: TRBJ1-5
v_gene: TRBV20-1

CDR3aa: CSAREQGSTNQPQHF
CDR3nt: TGCAGTGCTAGGGAACAGGGGAGCACCAATCAGCCCCAGCATTTT
abundance: few
d_gene: TRBD1
j_gene: TRBJ1-5
v_gene: TRBV20-1

CDR3aa: CSASSSRVDQPQHF
CDR3nt: TGCAGTGCTAGCTCGAGCAGGGTGGATCAGCCCCAGCATTTT
abundance: .
d_gene: .
j_gene: TRBJ1-5
v_gene: TRBV20-1

CDR3aa: CASSLFGTGVLAEQYF
CDR3nt: TGTGCCAGCAGTTTATTCGGGACAGGGGTCCTCGCCGAGCAGTACTTC
abundance: .
d_gene: TRBD1
j_gene: TRBJ2-7
v_gene: TRBV27

CDR3aa: CASSVEVGGYTF
CDR3nt: TGTGCCAGCAGTGTAGAGGTTGGAGGCTACACCTTC
abundance: few
d_gene: .
j_gene: TRBJ1-2
v_gene: TRBV25-1

CDR3aa: CASSPGLAGSYEQYF
CDR3nt: TGTGCCAGCAGCCCCGGACTAGCGGGGAGCTACGAGCAGTACTTC
abundance: many
d_gene: TRBD2
j_gene: TRBJ2-7
v_gene: TRBV4-3

CDR3aa: CASSPKTGGRGYTF
CDR3nt: TGTGCCAGCAGTCCAAAGACGGGGGGCAGGGGCTACACCTTC
abundance: .
d_gene: .
j_gene: TRBJ1-2
v_gene: TRBV2